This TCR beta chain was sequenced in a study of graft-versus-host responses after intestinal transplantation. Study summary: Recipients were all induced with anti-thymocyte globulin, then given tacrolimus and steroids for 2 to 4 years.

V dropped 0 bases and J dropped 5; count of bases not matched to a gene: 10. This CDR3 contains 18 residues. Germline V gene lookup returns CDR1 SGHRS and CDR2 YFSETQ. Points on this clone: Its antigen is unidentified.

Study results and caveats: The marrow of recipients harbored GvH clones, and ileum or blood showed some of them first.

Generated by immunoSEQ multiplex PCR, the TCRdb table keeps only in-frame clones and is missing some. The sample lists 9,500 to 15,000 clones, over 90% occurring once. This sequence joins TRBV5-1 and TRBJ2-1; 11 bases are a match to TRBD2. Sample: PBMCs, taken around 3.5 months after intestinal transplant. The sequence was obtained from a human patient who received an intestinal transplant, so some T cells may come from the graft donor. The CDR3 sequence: CASSLGLAGGVSHNEQFF. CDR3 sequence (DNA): TGCGCCAGCAGCTTGGGGCTAGCGGGAGGTGTTTCCCACAATGAGCAGTTCTTC.